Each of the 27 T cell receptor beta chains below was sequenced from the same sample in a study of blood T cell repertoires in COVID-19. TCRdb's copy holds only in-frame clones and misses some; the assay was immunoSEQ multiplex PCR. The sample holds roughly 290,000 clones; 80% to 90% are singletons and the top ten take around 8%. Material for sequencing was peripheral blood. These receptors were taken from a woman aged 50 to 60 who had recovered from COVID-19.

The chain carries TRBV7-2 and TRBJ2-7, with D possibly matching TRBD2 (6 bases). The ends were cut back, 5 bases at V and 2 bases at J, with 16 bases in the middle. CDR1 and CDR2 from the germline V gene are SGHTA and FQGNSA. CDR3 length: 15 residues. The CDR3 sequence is CASSRTWAGTYEQYF. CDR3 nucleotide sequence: TGTGCCAGCAGCAGGACTTGGGCGGGGACCTACGAGCAGTACTTC.

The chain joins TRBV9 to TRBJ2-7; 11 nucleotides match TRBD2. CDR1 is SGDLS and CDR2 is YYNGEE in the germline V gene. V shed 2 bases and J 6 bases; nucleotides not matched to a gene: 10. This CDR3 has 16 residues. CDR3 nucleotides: TGTGCCAGCAGCGTGTTTCCGACTAGCGGGGCATCCGAGCAGTACTTC. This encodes CASSVFPTSGASEQYF.

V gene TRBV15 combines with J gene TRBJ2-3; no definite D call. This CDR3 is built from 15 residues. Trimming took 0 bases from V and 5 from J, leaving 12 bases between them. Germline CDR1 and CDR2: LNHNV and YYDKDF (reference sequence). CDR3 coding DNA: TGTGCCACCAGCAGAGATCAGCGCTTAGGAGATACGCAGTATTTT. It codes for CATSRDQRLGDTQYF.

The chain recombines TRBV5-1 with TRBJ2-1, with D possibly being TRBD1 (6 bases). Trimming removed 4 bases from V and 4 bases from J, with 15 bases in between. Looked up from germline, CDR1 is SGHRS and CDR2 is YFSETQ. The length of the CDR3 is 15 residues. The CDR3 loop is CASSPGHVDYNEQFF. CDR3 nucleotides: TGCGCCAGCAGCCCGGGACACGTGGATTACAATGAGCAGTTCTTC.

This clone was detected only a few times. The CDR3 region has the DNA TGTGCCAGCACCAAGGAGGCTAACTATGGCTACACCTTC. Translating gives CASTKEANYGYTF. V gene TRBV2 combines with J gene TRBJ1-2; D is ambiguous. Per germline, CDR1 SNHLY and CDR2 FYNNEI. V lost 7 bases, J lost 0 bases, and 9 bases lay in between. This CDR3 spans 13 amino acids.

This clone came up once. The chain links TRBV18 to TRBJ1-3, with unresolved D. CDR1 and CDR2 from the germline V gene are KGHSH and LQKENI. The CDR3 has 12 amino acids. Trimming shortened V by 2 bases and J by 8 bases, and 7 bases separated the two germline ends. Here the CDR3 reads CASSPREDTIYF. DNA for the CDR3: TGTGCCAGCTCACCAAGGGAGGACACCATATATTTT.

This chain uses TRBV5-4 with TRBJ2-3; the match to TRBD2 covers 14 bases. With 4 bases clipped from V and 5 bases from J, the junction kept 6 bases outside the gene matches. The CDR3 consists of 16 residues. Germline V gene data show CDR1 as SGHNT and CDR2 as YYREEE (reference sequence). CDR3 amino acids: CASSRPGTSGRDTQYF. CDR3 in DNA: TGTGCCAGCAGCCGTCCCGGGACTAGCGGGAGAGATACGCAGTATTTT.

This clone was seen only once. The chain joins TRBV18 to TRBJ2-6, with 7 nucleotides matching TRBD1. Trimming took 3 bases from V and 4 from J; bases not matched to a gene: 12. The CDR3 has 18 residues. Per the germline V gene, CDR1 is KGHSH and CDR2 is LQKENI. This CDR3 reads CASSPRQGETTGANVLTF. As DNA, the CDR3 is TGTGCCAGCTCACCGCGACAGGGCGAGACTACCGGGGCCAACGTCCTGACTTTC.

CDR3 amino acids: CASSQGRETQYF. CDR3 DNA: TGCGCCAGCAGCCAGGGCCGAGAGACCCAGTACTTC. This rearrangement joins TRBV4-3 to TRBJ2-5; D unresolved. Trimming shortened V by 3 bases and J by 4 bases, and 6 bases separated the two germline ends. This CDR3 spans 12 amino acids. Germline V gene sequence: CDR1 LGHNA, CDR2 YSLEER.

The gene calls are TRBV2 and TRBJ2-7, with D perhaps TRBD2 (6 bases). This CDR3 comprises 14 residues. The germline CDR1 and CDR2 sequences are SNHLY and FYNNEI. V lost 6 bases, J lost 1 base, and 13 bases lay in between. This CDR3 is CASRARGHSYEQYF. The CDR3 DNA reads TGTGCCAGCAGGGCGCGGGGCCATTCCTACGAGCAGTACTTC.

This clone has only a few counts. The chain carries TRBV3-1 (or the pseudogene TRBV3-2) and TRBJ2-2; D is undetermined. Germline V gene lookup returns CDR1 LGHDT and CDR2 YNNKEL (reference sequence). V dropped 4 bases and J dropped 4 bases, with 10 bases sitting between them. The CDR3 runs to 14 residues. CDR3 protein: CASSPLLGTGELFF. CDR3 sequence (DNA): TGTGCCAGCAGCCCTTTACTTGGCACCGGGGAGCTGTTTTTT.

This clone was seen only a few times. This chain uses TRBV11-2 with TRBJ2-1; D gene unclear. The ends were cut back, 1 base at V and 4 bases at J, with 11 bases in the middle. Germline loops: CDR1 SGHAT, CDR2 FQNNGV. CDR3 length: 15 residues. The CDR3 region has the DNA TGTGCCAGCAGCTTAGTCTCAGGAATGTACAATGAGCAGTTCTTC. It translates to CASSLVSGMYNEQFF.

The CDR3 here is CATLRDSNQPQHF. The CDR3 nucleotides are TGTGCCACCCTCCGGGACTCCAATCAGCCCCAGCATTTT. The chain couples TRBV6-5 to TRBJ1-5; possible D gene TRBD1, 5 bases. This CDR3 has 13 amino acids. The germline V and J ends were trimmed by 10 bases and 3 bases, with 13 bases remaining between them. CDR1 and CDR2 (germline): MNHEY, SVGAGI.

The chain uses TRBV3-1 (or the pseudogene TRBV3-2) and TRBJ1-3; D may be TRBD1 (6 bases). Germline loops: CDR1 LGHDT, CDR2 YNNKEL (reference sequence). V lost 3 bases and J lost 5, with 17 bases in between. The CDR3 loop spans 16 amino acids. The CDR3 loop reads CASSHLKAGARNTIYF. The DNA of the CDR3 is TGTGCCAGCAGCCACCTCAAAGCAGGGGCCAGAAACACCATATATTTT.

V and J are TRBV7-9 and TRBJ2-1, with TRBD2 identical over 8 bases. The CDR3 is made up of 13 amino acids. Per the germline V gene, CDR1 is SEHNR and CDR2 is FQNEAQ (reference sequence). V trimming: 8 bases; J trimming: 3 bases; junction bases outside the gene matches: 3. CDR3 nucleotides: TGTGCCAGCTACGCGGGGGGCTACAATGAGCAGTTCTTC. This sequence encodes CASYAGGYNEQFF. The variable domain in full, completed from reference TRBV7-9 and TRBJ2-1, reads DTGVSQNPRHKITKRGQNVTFRCDPISEHNRLYWYRQTLGQGPEFLTYFQNEAQLEKSRLLSDRFSAERPKGSFSTLEIQRTEQGDSAMYLCASYAGGYNEQFFGPGTRLTVL.

The CDR3: CASSQGESSGNTDTQYF. The CDR3 DNA is TGCGCCAGCAGCCAAGGGGAGAGTAGCGGGAACACAGATACGCAGTATTTT. The chain joins TRBV4-3 to TRBJ2-3; 8 nucleotides line up with TRBD2. Germline loops: CDR1 LGHNA, CDR2 YSLEER. Trimming at V came to 1 base and at J to 2 bases, leaving 8 bases not matched to a gene. The CDR3 is made up of 17 amino acids.

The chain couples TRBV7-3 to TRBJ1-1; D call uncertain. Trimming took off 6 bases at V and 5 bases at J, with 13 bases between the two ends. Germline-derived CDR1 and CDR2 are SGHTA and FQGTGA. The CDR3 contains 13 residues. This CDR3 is CASSFSPSTEAFF. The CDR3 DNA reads TGTGCCAGCAGTTTTTCCCCTTCGACTGAAGCTTTCTTT.

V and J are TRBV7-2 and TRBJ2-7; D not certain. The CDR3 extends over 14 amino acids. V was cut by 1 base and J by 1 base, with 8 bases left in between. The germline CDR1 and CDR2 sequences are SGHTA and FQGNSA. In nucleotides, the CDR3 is TGTGCCAGCAGCTTAGACAGACCTTCCTACGAGCAGTACTTC. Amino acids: CASSLDRPSYEQYF.

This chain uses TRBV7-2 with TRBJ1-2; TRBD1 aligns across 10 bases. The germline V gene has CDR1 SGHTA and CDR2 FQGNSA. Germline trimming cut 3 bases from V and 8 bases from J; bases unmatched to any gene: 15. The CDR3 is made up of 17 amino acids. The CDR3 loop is CASSFTGDRGMARGYTF. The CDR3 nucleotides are TGTGCCAGCAGCTTTACGGGGGACAGGGGAATGGCTCGAGGCTACACCTTC.

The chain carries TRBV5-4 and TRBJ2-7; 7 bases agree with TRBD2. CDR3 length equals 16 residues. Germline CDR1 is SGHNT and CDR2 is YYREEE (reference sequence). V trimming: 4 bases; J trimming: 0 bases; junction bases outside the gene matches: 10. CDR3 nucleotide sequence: TGTGCCAGCAGCCGGGGGGTAGGCCAGTCCTCCTACGAGCAGTACTTC. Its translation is CASSRGVGQSSYEQYF.

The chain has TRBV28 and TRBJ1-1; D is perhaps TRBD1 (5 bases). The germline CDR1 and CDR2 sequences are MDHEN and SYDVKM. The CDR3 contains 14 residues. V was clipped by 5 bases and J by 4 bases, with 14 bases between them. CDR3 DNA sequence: TGTGCCAGCAGTACCGGGGGGTGGAGCACTGAAGCTTTCTTT. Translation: CASSTGGWSTEAFF.

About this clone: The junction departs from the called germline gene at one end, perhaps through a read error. For the CDR3, the DNA is TGTGCTAGCAGCTTAGGGCCGACAGGGGCGGGCTACGAGCAGTACTTC. Translation gives CASSLGPTGAGYEQYF. This rearrangement joins TRBV7-7 to TRBJ2-7; 8 nucleotides line up with TRBD1. CDR1 and CDR2 (germline): SSHAT, FNYEAQ (reference sequence). This CDR3 contains 16 residues.

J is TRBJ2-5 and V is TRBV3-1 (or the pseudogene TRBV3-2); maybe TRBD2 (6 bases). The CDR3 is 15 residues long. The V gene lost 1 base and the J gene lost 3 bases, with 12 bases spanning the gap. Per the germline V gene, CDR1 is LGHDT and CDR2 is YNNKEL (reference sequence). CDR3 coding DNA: TGTGCCAGCAGCCAAGTCTACGGGAGCGAAGAGACCCAGTACTTC. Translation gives CASSQVYGSEETQYF.

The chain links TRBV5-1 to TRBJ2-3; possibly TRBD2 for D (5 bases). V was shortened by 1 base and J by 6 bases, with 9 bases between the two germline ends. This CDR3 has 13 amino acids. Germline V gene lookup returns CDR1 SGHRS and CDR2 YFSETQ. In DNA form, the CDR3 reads TGCGCCAGCAGCTTGCGGGGAGCTGATACGCAGTATTTT. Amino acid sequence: CASSLRGADTQYF. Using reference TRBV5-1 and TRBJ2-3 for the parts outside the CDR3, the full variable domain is KAGVTQTPRYLIKTRGQQVTLSCSPISGHRSVSWYQQTPGQGLQFLFEYFSETQRNKGNFPGRFSGRQFSNSRSEMNVSTLELGDSALYLCASSLRGADTQYFGPGTRLTVL.

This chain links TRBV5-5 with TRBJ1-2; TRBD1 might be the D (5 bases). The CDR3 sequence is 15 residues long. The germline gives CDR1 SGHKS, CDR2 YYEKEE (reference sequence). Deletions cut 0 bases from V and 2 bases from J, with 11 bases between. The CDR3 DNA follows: TGTGCCAGCAGCTTGGAAGGGACTTGGAACTATGGCTACACCTTC. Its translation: CASSLEGTWNYGYTF.

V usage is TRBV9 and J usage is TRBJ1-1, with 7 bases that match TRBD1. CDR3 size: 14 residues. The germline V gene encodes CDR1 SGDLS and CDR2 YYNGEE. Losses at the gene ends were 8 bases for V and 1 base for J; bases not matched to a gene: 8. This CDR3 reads CASRQGQSNTEAFF. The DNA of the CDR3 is TGTGCCAGTCGACAGGGACAGTCGAACACTGAAGCTTTCTTT.

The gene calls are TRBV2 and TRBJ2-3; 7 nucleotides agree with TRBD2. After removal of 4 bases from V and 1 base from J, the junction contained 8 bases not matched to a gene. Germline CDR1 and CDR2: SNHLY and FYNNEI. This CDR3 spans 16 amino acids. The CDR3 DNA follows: TGTGCCAGCAGTGTGGCTAGCGGAATGCGCACAGATACGCAGTATTTT. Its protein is CASSVASGMRTDTQYF.